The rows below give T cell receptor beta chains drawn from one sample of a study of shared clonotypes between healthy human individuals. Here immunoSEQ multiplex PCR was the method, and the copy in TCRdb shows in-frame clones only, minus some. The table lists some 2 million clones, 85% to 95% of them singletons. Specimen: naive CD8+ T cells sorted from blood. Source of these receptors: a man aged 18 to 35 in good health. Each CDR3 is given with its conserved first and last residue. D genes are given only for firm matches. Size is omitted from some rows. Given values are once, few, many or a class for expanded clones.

DNA: TGCGCCAGCAGCTTGGGCCAAGGGGACGCCTACGAGCAGTACTTC
CDR3: CASSLGQGDAYEQYF
length: 15
J: TRBJ2-7
V: TRBV5-1
size: .
D: .

DNA: TGTGCCAGCAGTCTACTAGCGGGAGGCTACGAGCAGTACTTC
CDR3: CASSLLAGGYEQYF
length: 14
J: TRBJ2-7
V: TRBV6-6
size: .
D: TRBD2

DNA: TGTGCCAGCAGCGTGGAGGCGGGCACCGGGGAGCTGTTTTTT
CDR3: CASSVEAGTGELFF
length: 14
J: TRBJ2-2
V: TRBV9
size: .
D: .

DNA: TGTGCCAGCAGCGTAGCCGGGGGGGAGAGAGCTTTCTTT
CDR3: CASSVAGGERAFF
length: 13
J: TRBJ1-1
V: TRBV9
size: .
D: .

DNA: TGTGCCAGCAGCGTGGGCATGTTAGTTTACGAGCAGTACTTC
CDR3: CASSVGMLVYEQYF
length: 14
J: TRBJ2-7
V: TRBV7-9
size: .
D: .

DNA: TGTGCCAGCAGTGAATCGGACTACACTGAAGCTTTCTTT
CDR3: CASSESDYTEAFF
length: 13
J: TRBJ1-1
V: TRBV25-1
size: once
D: .

DNA: TGTGCCAGCAGTTTTGATCAGGGAGTGACTAATGAAAAACTGTTTTTT
CDR3: CASSFDQGVTNEKLFF
length: 16
J: TRBJ1-4
V: TRBV28
size: .
D: .

DNA: TGTGCCAGCAATACACGGGAGGGGAAGGAGACCCAGTACTTC
CDR3: CASNTREGKETQYF
length: 14
J: TRBJ2-5
V: TRBV6-5
size: .
D: TRBD2

DNA: TGTGCCAGCAGTTACTCGAACATGAACACTGAAGCTTTCTTT
CDR3: CASSYSNMNTEAFF
length: 14
J: TRBJ1-1
V: TRBV6-5
size: .
D: .

DNA: TGTGCCAGCAGTTTATTCGCTGACAGCGCCTACGAGCAGTACTTC
CDR3: CASSLFADSAYEQYF
length: 15
J: TRBJ2-7
V: TRBV27
size: .
D: .

DNA: TGTGCCCTGTCGGCGGGAGAAACCGGGGAGCTGTTTTTT
CDR3: CALSAGETGELFF
length: 13
J: TRBJ2-2
V: TRBV30
size: .
D: TRBD2

DNA: TGTGCCTGGAGTCCCACTAGCGCGGAGCAGTTCTTC
CDR3: CAWSPTSAEQFF
length: 12
J: TRBJ2-1
V: TRBV30
size: .
D: TRBD2

DNA: TGCGCCAGCAGCCAAGAAAGGGAAAATCAGCCCCAGCATTTT
CDR3: CASSQERENQPQHF
length: 14
J: TRBJ1-5
V: TRBV4-1
size: .
D: .

DNA: TGTGCCAGCAGCAAGACAGGGAACGCTAATGAAAAACTGTTTTTT
CDR3: CASSKTGNANEKLFF
length: 15
J: TRBJ1-4
V: TRBV7-9
size: .
D: TRBD1

DNA: TGCGCCAGCAGCTCCAATTATGGGAGCACTGAAGCTTTCTTT
CDR3: CASSSNYGSTEAFF
length: 14
J: TRBJ1-1
V: TRBV5-1
size: .
D: .

DNA: TGTGCCAGCAGCTTGGGGAAGACTGAAGCTTTCTTT
CDR3: CASSLGKTEAFF
length: 12
J: TRBJ1-1
V: TRBV13
size: .
D: .

DNA: TGTGCCAGTAGTATTCACTTGGGTAGCCAGTACTTC
CDR3: CASSIHLGSQYF
length: 12
J: TRBJ2-5
V: TRBV19
size: .
D: .

DNA: TGTGCCAGCAGCCGAGAGGAGATAAGAGGCAATGAGCAGTTCTTC
CDR3: CASSREEIRGNEQFF
length: 15
J: TRBJ2-1
V: TRBV9
size: .
D: .

DNA: TGTGCCAGCAGCCCAGGGACAGGGGATGAGCAGTTCTTC
CDR3: CASSPGTGDEQFF
length: 13
J: TRBJ2-1
V: TRBV7-8
size: .
D: TRBD1

DNA: TGTGCTAGCAGCCCCTGGGGTACCCAAGAGACCCAGTACTTC
CDR3: CASSPWGTQETQYF
length: 14
J: TRBJ2-5
V: TRBV7-7
size: .
D: .

DNA: TGTGCTAGTGGCGGACTAGCGGGAGTTGTATACGAGCAGTACTTC
CDR3: CASGGLAGVVYEQYF
length: 15
J: TRBJ2-7
V: TRBV12-5
size: .
D: TRBD2

DNA: TGTGCCAGCAGCGTAACCCGTGGGCTGAACACCGGGGAGCTGTTTTTT
CDR3: CASSVTRGLNTGELFF
length: 16
J: TRBJ2-2
V: TRBV5-5
size: .
D: .

DNA: TGTGCCTGGGGGACTAGCGGGAGTTCTTACGAGCAGTACTTC
CDR3: CAWGTSGSSYEQYF
length: 14
J: TRBJ2-7
V: TRBV30
size: once
D: TRBD2

DNA: TGTGCCAGCAGCCAGGGACAGGGTGGGGAAAAACTGTTTTTT
CDR3: CASSQGQGGEKLFF
length: 14
J: TRBJ1-4
V: TRBV4-2
size: once
D: TRBD1

DNA: TGTGCCATCAGTGAGGGTGGACAGGGCTACGAGCAGTACTTC
CDR3: CAISEGGQGYEQYF
length: 14
J: TRBJ2-7
V: TRBV10-3
size: .
D: TRBD1

DNA: TGCAGCGGAGACGCAGGGGGCAATGGCTACACCTTC
CDR3: CSGDAGGNGYTF
length: 12
J: TRBJ1-2
V: TRBV29-1
size: .
D: TRBD1

DNA: TGTGCCAGCAGCCCACGCGGCTCTGGGGCCAACGTCCTGACTTTC
CDR3: CASSPRGSGANVLTF
length: 15
J: TRBJ2-6
V: TRBV13
size: .
D: .

DNA: TGTGCCAGCAGCCCCCAGGGCTTTGGAACCTACGAGCAGTACTTC
CDR3: CASSPQGFGTYEQYF
length: 15
J: TRBJ2-7
V: TRBV14
size: .
D: .

DNA: TGTGCCAGCAGCGAAAAAGGGCCCCGGGACACTGAAGCTTTCTTT
CDR3: CASSEKGPRDTEAFF
length: 15
J: TRBJ1-1
V: TRBV11-1
size: .
D: .

DNA: TGTGCCAGCATCGACAGACTCGGGGATTACAATGAGCAGTTCTTC
CDR3: CASIDRLGDYNEQFF
length: 15
J: TRBJ2-1
V: TRBV6-1
size: .
D: .

DNA: TGTGCCAGCAGCTCGGTCCCCACAGATACGCAGTATTTT
CDR3: CASSSVPTDTQYF
length: 13
J: TRBJ2-3
V: TRBV11-2
size: .
D: .

DNA: TGTGCCAGCAGTGACGGGGGTTATAGCAATCAGCCCCAGCATTTT
CDR3: CASSDGGYSNQPQHF
length: 15
J: TRBJ1-5
V: TRBV6-1
size: .
D: .

DNA: TGTGCCAGCTCTGGGACGGAGGATCAGCCCCAGCATTTT
CDR3: CASSGTEDQPQHF
length: 13
J: TRBJ1-5
V: TRBV6-5
size: .
D: .

DNA: TGTGCCAGCAGCTTTGTCGGAGGACAGGGGGCAGATGAGCAGTTCTTC
CDR3: CASSFVGGQGADEQFF
length: 16
J: TRBJ2-1
V: TRBV11-2
size: .
D: TRBD1

DNA: TGTGCCAGCAGTTTAAATCCGGAATCGGCCACAGATACGCAGTATTTT
CDR3: CASSLNPESATDTQYF
length: 16
J: TRBJ2-3
V: TRBV28
size: once
D: .

DNA: TGTGCCAGTTCCCAGCCGGATGGAGGCGGCTACACCTTC
CDR3: CASSQPDGGGYTF
length: 13
J: TRBJ1-2
V: TRBV19
size: .
D: .

DNA: TGCAGCGTTGGGTCAGGGAACTATGGCTACACCTTC
CDR3: CSVGSGNYGYTF
length: 12
J: TRBJ1-2
V: TRBV29-1
size: once
D: .

DNA: TGCGCCAGCAGCCAAGCTCCGGACAGGGAGGACACTGAAGCTTTCTTT
CDR3: CASSQAPDREDTEAFF
length: 16
J: TRBJ1-1
V: TRBV4-1
size: .
D: TRBD1

DNA: TGTGCCAGCAGAGGGACTAGCGGGAGTTTTGAGCAGTACTTC
CDR3: CASRGTSGSFEQYF
length: 14
J: TRBJ2-7
V: TRBV7-2
size: .
D: TRBD2

DNA: TGTGCCTGGAGTTCCGCCCGACGGGGGGTGAACACTGAAGCTTTCTTT
CDR3: CAWSSARRGVNTEAFF
length: 16
J: TRBJ1-1
V: TRBV30
size: .
D: .

DNA: TGCGCCAGCAGCCAAGAGAGTAGCGGACAAGAGACCCAGTACTTC
CDR3: CASSQESSGQETQYF
length: 15
J: TRBJ2-5
V: TRBV4-3
size: .
D: .

DNA: TGTGCCAGCAGCAGACCTGGCGGGGGGGCCTATGAGCAGTTCTTC
CDR3: CASSRPGGGAYEQFF
length: 15
J: TRBJ2-1
V: TRBV7-9
size: .
D: TRBD2

DNA: TGTGCCTGGGAACAGGGAAGCAATCAGCCCCAGCATTTT
CDR3: CAWEQGSNQPQHF
length: 13
J: TRBJ1-5
V: TRBV30
size: .
D: .

DNA: TGTGCCAGCAGCGTGAGGACTAGCGGGGGCACAGATACGCAGTATTTT
CDR3: CASSVRTSGGTDTQYF
length: 16
J: TRBJ2-3
V: TRBV9
size: once
D: TRBD2

DNA: TGTGCCAGCAGCGGGGGTCCGGGTCTAGGGTCCTACGAGCAGTACTTC
CDR3: CASSGGPGLGSYEQYF
length: 16
J: TRBJ2-7
V: TRBV9
size: .
D: .